This T cell receptor beta chain is drawn from a study of relationships among human T cell subsets. Th1 cells were collected as flow-through following bead selections for CD25, CD56 and CD294. Study-wide results and caveats: Substantial CDR3 sharing among Th1, Th2 and regulatory cells suggested stochastic fate choice.

This CDR3 is 15 amino acids long. V was clipped by 4 bases and J by 6 bases, with 19 bases between them. Turning to this clonotype: Its antigen is unknown.

Semiquantitative ARM-PCR amplified T cell receptor alpha and beta CDR3 regions from mRNA. Tagged nested gene-specific primers were used first, then communal superprimers amplified exponentially. Each CDR3 protein gets one entry after TCRdb re-called the multiplex PCR reads with MiXCR. Of under 15,000 distinct CDR3 sequences detected, approximately 67% appear once; the ten largest clones hold around 27%. V is TRBV12-3 or TRBV12-4 and J is TRBJ2-7; TRBD2 might be the D (7 bases). Sequenced: CD4+ Th1 cells sorted from blood. The TCR sequence derives from a man in his forties in good health. CDR3 loop: CASSSLRGGWREQYF. The CDR3, as DNA: TGTGCCAGCAGTTCCCTCAGGGGAGGGTGGCGCGAGCAGTACTTC.